One sample yielded the 10 T cell receptor beta chains listed below, sequenced in a study of a mutant IDH1 vaccine in newly diagnosed glioma. Only in-frame clones appear in the TCRdb table, and some are missing; sequencing was by immunoSEQ multiplex PCR. The sample records roughly 30,000 clones, around 82% being singletons. Time point here: week 35, safety follow-up. It was 300 ug of mutant IDH1 20-mer peptide that made up each vaccine dose, given with topical imiquimod. No antigen has been assigned to these receptors. The sample in question was PBMCs, obtained from a glioma patient whose treatment included an IDH1 peptide vaccine. These receptors all come from a woman between 40 and 55 years old with glioma.

The rearrangement uses TRBV15 and TRBJ1-5; maybe TRBD1 (5 bases). Trimming left V 5 bases short and J 2 bases short, with 10 bases between. This CDR3 has 14 residues. CDR1 and CDR2 from the germline V gene are LNHNV and YYDKDF (reference sequence). CDR3 loop: CATSGGGGNQPQHF. CDR3 sequence (DNA): TGTGCCACCAGCGGCGGGGGGGGCAATCAGCCCCAGCATTTT.

This clone was seen a few times. Written as DNA, the CDR3 is TGTGCCAGCAGGCCAGGGATGAACACTGAAGCTTTCTTT. This translates into CASRPGMNTEAFF. The J gene is TRBJ1-1, the V gene TRBV27, with a possible D match to TRBD1 (5 bases). The germline gives CDR1 MNHEY, CDR2 SMNVEV (reference sequence). V lost 6 bases to trimming and J lost 0 bases, with 8 bases between them. The CDR3 length is 13 residues.

This clone was seen a single time. The chain carries TRBV19 and TRBJ2-6; D gene unclear. The CDR3 length is 14 residues. In germline, CDR1 is LNHDA, CDR2 SQIVND (reference sequence). Trimming cost V 5 bases and J 2 bases, with 7 bases left between them. CDR3 region: CASSEQTGANVLTF. CDR3 DNA: TGTGCCAGTAGTGAACAAACTGGGGCCAACGTCCTGACTTTC. Variable domain in full (rest from reference TRBV19 and TRBJ2-6): DGGITQSPKYLFRKEGQNVTLSCEQNLNHDAMYWYRQDPGQGLRLIYYSQIVNDFQKGDIAEGYSVSREKKESFPLTVTSAQKNPTAFYLCASSEQTGANVLTFGAGSRLTVL.

This chain joins TRBV2 and TRBJ1-2; D is unresolved. The CDR3 length is 14 residues. V lost 4 bases and J lost 4, with 13 bases in between. CDR1 and CDR2 (germline): SNHLY, FYNNEI. DNA for the CDR3: TGTGCCAGCAGTGGACCAGGAGAGAGCTATGGCTACACCTTC. Amino acid sequence: CASSGPGESYGYTF. The whole variable domain, remainder taken from reference TRBV2 and TRBJ1-2, is EPEVTQTPSHQVTQMGQEVILRCVPISNHLYFYWYRQILGQKVEFLVSFYNNEISEKSEIFDDQFSVERPDGSNFTLKIRSTKLEDSAMYFCASSGPGESYGYTFGSGTRLTVV.

This clone was seen a few times. This sequence joins TRBV9 and TRBJ1-5, with no clear D. V shed 0 bases and J shed 3 bases, with 7 bases lying between them. Germline-derived CDR1 and CDR2 are SGDLS and YYNGEE. This CDR3 spans 14 amino acids. CDR3 region: CASSVGMDNQPQHF. The DNA for the CDR3 is TGTGCCAGCAGCGTAGGGATGGACAATCAGCCCCAGCATTTT.

To note about this clone: One end of the junction is discordant with germline, which a read error may explain. J is TRBJ2-5 and V is TRBV7-7; TRBD2 matches 13 bases. Germline assignment: CDR1 SSHAT and CDR2 FNYEAQ (reference sequence). This CDR3 comprises 16 residues. CDR3 in DNA: TGTGCTAGCAGCCCCACTAGCGGGGGGGCGGGGGAGACCCAGTACTTC. It specifies CASSPTSGGAGETQYF.

This clone showed up just once. The chain couples TRBV7-2 to TRBJ1-2; D is possibly TRBD1 (6 bases). This CDR3 has 16 residues. Germline V lookup: CDR1 SGHTA, CDR2 FQGNSA. The V end lost 5 bases, the J end lost 2 bases, and 18 bases lay between the germline ends. In DNA form, the CDR3 reads TGTGCCAGCAGCCCCCTGCCGGGGGGGGGCAACTATGGCTACACCTTC. Amino acids: CASSPLPGGGNYGYTF.

The gene calls are TRBV5-1 and TRBJ1-2; maybe TRBD1 (6 bases). Germline V gene lookup returns CDR1 SGHRS and CDR2 YFSETQ. The CDR3 has 13 residues. Trimming removed 5 bases at V and 8 bases at J, with 16 bases between. The DNA for the CDR3 is TGCGCCAGCAGTCCCGGGACATCCAGGGGCTACACCTTC. Protein product: CASSPGTSRGYTF.

V and J are TRBV7-9 and TRBJ1-2; D remains ambiguous. V was trimmed by 2 bases and J by 6 bases, leaving 7 bases between them. CDR1 SEHNR and CDR2 FQNEAQ come from the germline V gene (reference sequence). This CDR3 spans 12 amino acids. The CDR3 nucleotides are TGTGCCAGCAGCTTATCGGAGAATGGCTACACCTTC. Its protein is CASSLSENGYTF.

CDR3 protein: CASSPDGAYEQYF. In DNA form, the CDR3 reads TGTGCCAGCAGCCCGGACGGAGCCTACGAGCAGTACTTC. The chain employs TRBV13 and TRBJ2-7; no reliable D call. Germline V gene data show CDR1 as PRHDT and CDR2 as FYEKMQ (reference sequence). Trimming cost V 5 bases and J 2 bases, with 10 bases left between them. The CDR3 has 13 amino acids.